Each of the 14 T cell receptor beta chains below was sequenced from the same sample in a study of human T cells and chemical hapten exposure. Stated time point: healthy volunteer bleed at 2 weeks. Sequencing started from total RNA isolated from unfractionated whole blood. TCRdb independently ran MiXCR on the RACE reads; one entry per CDR3 protein. The table has about 45,000 distinct CDR3 sequences, around 4.5% seen once. Sequenced sample: whole blood. The origin of the receptors is a human donor in good health. Some clones in this sample may be carry-over from other donors' samples.

This clonotype was seen at least ten times. The CDR3 sequence is CASSVGPAGDQETQYF. The CDR3 DNA reads TGTGCCAGCAGCGTAGGTCCAGCGGGAGACCAAGAGACCCAGTACTTC. The chain recombines TRBV9 with TRBJ2-5; 8 nucleotides match TRBD2. The germline V gene has CDR1 SGDLS and CDR2 YYNGEE. V gave up 0 bases and J gave up 0 bases; unmatched junction bases: 4. This CDR3 region has 16 residues.

This clonotype was recorded a few times. The gene calls are TRBV27 and TRBJ1-6; D possibly corresponds to TRBD1 (5 bases). Germline V gene sequence: CDR1 MNHEY, CDR2 SMNVEV (reference sequence). CDR3 length: 15 amino acids. V lost 3 bases and J 9 bases, leaving 15 bases between the germline ends. CDR3 nucleotide sequence: TGTGCCAGCAGTTTCGGGCAGGGATTTCGTTCACCCCTCCACTTT. Translating gives CASSFGQGFRSPLHF.

This clonotype was observed many times. The chain carries TRBV28 and TRBJ2-1; D is perhaps TRBD1 (5 bases). Germline loops: CDR1 MDHEN, CDR2 SYDVKM. V lost 2 bases and J 7 bases, leaving 21 bases between the germline ends. The CDR3 length is 17 residues. This CDR3 reads CASSLTQGALVWNEQFF. The CDR3 nucleotides read TGTGCCAGCAGTTTAACGCAAGGGGCGCTGGTGTGGAATGAGCAGTTCTTC.

In this sample, this clonotype turned up many times. The rearrangement links TRBV30 to TRBJ1-1; no firm D call. The germline V gene has CDR1 GTSNPN and CDR2 SVGIG (reference sequence). The V gene lost 6 bases and the J gene lost 4 bases, with 12 bases spanning the gap. The CDR3 consists of 12 residues. The CDR3 sequence is CACLHRGTEAFF. The CDR3 bases are TGTGCCTGTTTGCACCGGGGCACTGAAGCTTTCTTT.

This clonotype was counted a few times. V gene TRBV28 combines with J gene TRBJ2-3; perhaps TRBD2 as D (5 bases). This CDR3 spans 13 amino acids. V was cut by 10 bases and J by 4 bases, with 15 bases left in between. Per the germline V gene, CDR1 is MDHEN and CDR2 is SYDVKM. The CDR3 here is CAILSYGADTQYF. In DNA form, the CDR3 reads TGTGCCATCCTTTCCTACGGGGCAGATACGCAGTATTTT.

This clonotype was recorded at least ten times. The chain joins TRBV20-1 to TRBJ1-1; maybe TRBD1 (6 bases). CDR3 length: 13 amino acids. Germline assignment: CDR1 DFQATT and CDR2 SNEGSKA (reference sequence). V lost 4 bases, J lost 0 bases, and 9 bases lay in between. The CDR3 DNA reads as TGCAGTGCTAAAGGACAGTTGAACACTGAAGCTTTCTTT. It encodes CSAKGQLNTEAFF.

The genes are TRBV7-2 and TRBJ1-6, with D tentatively TRBD1 (5 bases). This CDR3 contains 15 residues. CDR1 is SGHTA, CDR2 FQGNSA, per germline. The ends were cut back, 1 base at V and 3 bases at J, with 7 bases in the middle. The DNA for the CDR3 is TGTGCCAGCAGCTTAGGGGGGATCTATAATTCACCCCTCCACTTT. As protein: CASSLGGIYNSPLHF.

This clonotype came up a few times. The CDR3 region has the DNA TGTGCCAGCAGTGAAAATGACGGGAGCTCCTACGAGCAGTACTTC. Translated: CASSENDGSSYEQYF. The chain combines TRBV2 with TRBJ2-7; maybe TRBD2 (6 bases). V lost 2 bases to trimming and J lost 0 bases, with 11 bases between them. Per germline, CDR1 SNHLY and CDR2 FYNNEI. The CDR3 totals 15 residues.

This clonotype came up a few times. One junction end does not reproduce the germline sequence, and a read error may be involved. The gene calls are TRBV3-1 and TRBJ2-1; D call uncertain. CDR3 length: 11 amino acids. The V gene's germline CDR1 is LGHDT and CDR2 YNNKEL (reference sequence). The CDR3 DNA reads TGTGCCAGCAGCCTCTACGATGAGCAGTTCTTC. Translation: CASSLYDEQFF.

The table lists this clonotype with a few counts. The chain employs TRBV5-1 and TRBJ1-2, with D possibly matching TRBD1 (5 bases). V dropped 4 bases and J dropped 2 bases, with 15 bases sitting between them. The germline gives CDR1 SGHRS, CDR2 YFSETQ. This CDR3 is built from 15 residues. Here the CDR3 reads CASSQGVQRNYGYTF. The CDR3 DNA is TGCGCCAGCAGCCAGGGTGTCCAGAGAAACTATGGCTACACCTTC.

This clonotype was counted between two and nine times. This chain joins TRBV28 and TRBJ1-1, with TRBD1 matching over 7 bases. Looked up from germline, CDR1 is MDHEN and CDR2 is SYDVKM. V lost 7 bases and J lost 5; bases outside the gene matches: 10. CDR3 length equals 14 residues. Here the CDR3 reads CASTKRGLGTEAFF. The CDR3, as DNA: TGTGCCAGCACTAAGAGGGGGCTGGGGACTGAAGCTTTCTTT.

The chain employs TRBV18 and TRBJ2-3; 15 positions match TRBD2. The germline V gene encodes CDR1 KGHSH and CDR2 LQKENI. The junction had 7 bases not matched to a gene; V was cut back by 3 bases and J by 3 bases. The CDR3 sequence is 18 residues long. Here the CDR3 DNA reads TGTGCCAGCTCACCCCTAAGGACTAGCGGGAGGGTGACAGATACGCAGTATTTT. Translated, it gives CASSPLRTSGRVTDTQYF.

This clonotype has ten or more counts. This chain links TRBV3-1 with TRBJ2-4; D ambiguous. Germline V gene data show CDR1 as LGHDT and CDR2 as YNNKEL (reference sequence). The CDR3 consists of 11 residues. V was pared by 3 bases and J by 8 bases, with 5 bases between. DNA of the CDR3: TGTGCCAGCAGCCATAGGTACATTCAGTACTTC. Its translation: CASSHRYIQYF.

Details on this clonotype: A read error may be the cause here, since a much bigger clone is one base away. V gene TRBV7-7 combines with J gene TRBJ2-5; D possibly matches TRBD1 or TRBD2 (5 bases each). Germline assignment: CDR1 SSHAT and CDR2 FNYEAQ (reference sequence). The CDR3 length is 13 residues. CDR3 nucleotides: TGTGCTAGCTCCCGAGGGGCGAAGGAGACCCAGTACTTC. It codes for CASSRGAKETQYF. Variable domain in full (rest from reference TRBV7-7 and TRBJ2-5): GAGVSQSPRYKVTKRGQDVTLRCDPISSHATLYWYQQALGQGPEFLTYFNYEAQPDKSGLPSDRFSAERPEGSISTLTIQRTEQRDSAMYRCASSRGAKETQYFGPGTRLLVL.